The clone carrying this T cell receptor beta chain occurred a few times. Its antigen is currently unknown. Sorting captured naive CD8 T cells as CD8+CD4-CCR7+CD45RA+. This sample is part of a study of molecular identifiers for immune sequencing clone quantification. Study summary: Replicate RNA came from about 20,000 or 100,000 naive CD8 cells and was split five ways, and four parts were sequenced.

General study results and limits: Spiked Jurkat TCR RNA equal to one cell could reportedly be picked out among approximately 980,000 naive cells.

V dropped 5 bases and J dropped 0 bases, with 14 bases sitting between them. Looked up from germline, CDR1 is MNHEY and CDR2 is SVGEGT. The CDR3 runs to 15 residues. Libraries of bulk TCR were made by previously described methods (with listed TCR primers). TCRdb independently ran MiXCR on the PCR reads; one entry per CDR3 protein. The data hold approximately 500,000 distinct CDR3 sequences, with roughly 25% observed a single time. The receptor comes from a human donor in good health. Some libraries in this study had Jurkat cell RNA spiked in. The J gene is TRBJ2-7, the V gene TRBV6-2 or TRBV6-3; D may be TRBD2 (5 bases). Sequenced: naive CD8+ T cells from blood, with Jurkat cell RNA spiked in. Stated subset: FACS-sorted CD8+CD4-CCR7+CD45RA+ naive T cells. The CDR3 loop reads CASSTPGGTSYEQYF. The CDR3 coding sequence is TGTGCCAGCAGTACCCCTGGAGGAACCTCCTACGAGCAGTACTTC.